This entry lists 32 T cell receptor beta chains sequenced from one sample in a study of OX40 agonist ivuxolimab in advanced cancers. Repertoires were generated with immunoSEQ multiplex PCR, while TCRdb's copy carries only in-frame clones and drops some. The sample has tens of thousands of clones, about 85% seen once. The specimen was CD4+ or CD8+ T cells sorted from blood, collected in a trial of the OX40 agonist ivuxolimab. These receptors were taken from an adult with an advanced solid tumor such as melanoma, head and neck, liver or kidney cancer.

The chain recombines TRBV11-2 with TRBJ2-1; D is ambiguous. The CDR3 spans 13 residues. The V gene's germline CDR1 is SGHAT and CDR2 FQNNGV. Trimming stripped 3 bases from V and 4 bases from J, with 7 bases between. The CDR3 DNA reads TGTGCCAGCAGCTTTGCAGGATACAATGAGCAGTTCTTC. Its translation is CASSFAGYNEQFF.

This chain connects TRBV18 to TRBJ2-1; 7 bases line up with TRBD2. CDR1 is KGHSH and CDR2 is LQKENI in the germline V gene. Germline trimming cut 5 bases from V and 8 bases from J; bases unmatched to any gene: 9. The CDR3 totals 14 residues. CDR3 DNA: TGTGCCAGCTCAGGCGGGAGTGGACGCGATGAGCAGTTCTTC. Its translation: CASSGGSGRDEQFF. Full variable domain (rest looked up from reference TRBV18 and TRBJ2-1): NAGVMQNPRHLVRRRGQEARLRCSPMKGHSHVYWYRQLPEEGLKFMVYLQKENIIDESGMPKERFSAEFPKEGPSILRIQQVVRGDSAAYFCASSGGSGRDEQFFGPGTRLTVL.

The V gene is TRBV28, the J gene TRBJ1-6; D is ambiguous. The germline CDR1 and CDR2 sequences are MDHEN and SYDVKM. Trimming removed 3 bases from V and 9 bases from J, with 6 bases in between. The CDR3 runs 12 residues. The CDR3 bases are TGTGCCAGCAGTTTTGAGGGTTCACCCCTCCACTTT. Translation gives CASSFEGSPLHF.

The V gene is TRBV9, the J gene TRBJ1-6; D not resolved. V was cut by 0 bases and J by 0 bases, with 10 bases left in between. The CDR3 spans 17 residues. Per the germline V gene, CDR1 is SGDLS and CDR2 is YYNGEE. CDR3 DNA: TGTGCCAGCAGCGTAGACGGGGTGGGCTCCTATAATTCACCCCTCCACTTT. This codes for CASSVDGVGSYNSPLHF.

The rearrangement uses TRBV11-3 and TRBJ2-7; no firm D call. CDR3 size: 12 residues. Trimming shortened V by 8 bases and J by 3 bases, and 11 bases separated the two germline ends. The germline gives CDR1 SGHNT, CDR2 YENEEA. The CDR3 reads CASPPQDYEQYF. The CDR3 coding sequence is TGTGCCAGCCCCCCGCAGGACTACGAGCAGTACTTC.

The rearrangement joins TRBV7-6 to TRBJ2-2; tentatively, D is TRBD2 (7 bases). Germline-derived CDR1 and CDR2 are SGHVS and FNYEAQ. The length of the CDR3 is 13 residues. Written as DNA, the CDR3 is TGTGCAGGGGGGGGCCCAACAACCGGGGAGCTGTTTTTT. As protein: CAGGGPTTGELFF.

The rearrangement joins TRBV28 to TRBJ2-3, with D perhaps TRBD2 (5 bases). The V gene's germline CDR1 is MDHEN and CDR2 SYDVKM. The ends were cut back, 6 bases at V and 4 bases at J, with 20 bases in the middle. The CDR3 is made up of 16 amino acids. CDR3 coding DNA: TGTGCCAGCAGCGTATCCGGGATCTTGAAGGCAGATACGCAGTATTTT. It is translated as CASSVSGILKADTQYF.

There are a few counts of this clone. The V call is TRBV5-4, the J call TRBJ1-1, with D maybe TRBD1 (6 bases). Per germline, CDR1 SGHNT and CDR2 YYREEE (reference sequence). V gave up 2 bases and J gave up 5 bases, with 13 bases separating them. The CDR3 is 14 residues long. In DNA, the CDR3 is TGTGCCAGCAGCTTTGGGGGGGCTTGGACTGAAGCTTTCTTT. Its translation is CASSFGGAWTEAFF.

This clone turned up a few times. V usage is TRBV2 and J usage is TRBJ2-6, with D hard to call. The CDR3 runs 13 residues. Germline V gene lookup returns CDR1 SNHLY and CDR2 FYNNEI. Trimming left V 10 bases short and J 4 bases short, with 11 bases between. The CDR3 is CATSIAGANVLTF. As DNA, the CDR3 is TGTGCCACCTCGATAGCCGGGGCCAACGTCCTGACTTTC.

The chain links TRBV9 to TRBJ2-5; 7 bases map to TRBD2. The CDR3 covers 14 residues. Trimming removed 0 bases from V and 3 bases from J; junction bases left unmatched: 2. The germline gives CDR1 SGDLS, CDR2 YYNGEE. The CDR3 coding sequence is TGTGCCAGCAGCGTAGGGGGAGGGGAAGAGACCCAGTACTTC. Amino acids: CASSVGGGEETQYF.

The chain links TRBV4-2 to TRBJ2-4; TRBD2 aligns across 7 bases. The CDR3 contains 14 residues. J gave up 7 bases and V 3 bases, and 6 bases lay outside the gene matches. The germline gives CDR1 LGHNA, CDR2 YNFKEQ. The CDR3 bases are TGTGCCAGCAGCCAGGCGGGAGTGAGGAACATTCAGTACTTC. It is translated as CASSQAGVRNIQYF.

This clone was seen just once. The genes are TRBV19 and TRBJ1-4, with D hard to call. CDR3 length: 15 amino acids. Germline CDR1 is LNHDA and CDR2 is SQIVND (reference sequence). Trimming pared 3 bases from V and 0 bases from J, leaving 8 bases between. The chain's CDR3 is CASSIDGATNEKLFF. In nucleotides, the CDR3 is TGTGCCAGTAGTATTGACGGAGCAACTAATGAAAAACTGTTTTTT.

This clone was seen more than once but under ten times. The rearrangement joins TRBV29-1 to TRBJ1-2; TRBD1 aligns across 11 bases. The J segment lost 4 bases and the V segment lost 0 bases, leaving 13 bases of the junction unmatched. Germline V lookup: CDR1 SQVTM, CDR2 ANQGSEA. This CDR3 is 18 amino acids long. The CDR3 sequence is CSVEDGYFRGQGVYGYTF. CDR3 in DNA: TGCAGCGTTGAAGATGGTTACTTCAGGGGACAGGGGGTCTATGGCTACACCTTC.

The rearrangement uses TRBV19 and TRBJ1-3; TRBD1 matches 7 bases. Germline V gene lookup returns CDR1 LNHDA and CDR2 SQIVND (reference sequence). CDR3 length equals 16 residues. V lost 3 bases and J lost 0; bases outside the gene matches: 5. In DNA form, the CDR3 reads TGTGCCAGTAGTATTAAGGGGGCGAGCTCTGGAAACACCATATATTTT. Translation: CASSIKGASSGNTIYF.

The gene calls are TRBV2 and TRBJ2-1; perhaps D is TRBD1 or TRBD2 (5 bases each). Trimming pared 7 bases from V and 2 bases from J, leaving 18 bases between. The V gene's germline CDR1 is SNHLY and CDR2 FYNNEI. There are 16 residues in the CDR3. The CDR3 loop reads CASTRGPFGAYNEQFF. DNA for the CDR3: TGTGCCAGCACCCGGGGCCCCTTCGGTGCCTACAATGAGCAGTTCTTC.

This chain uses TRBV2 with TRBJ2-1, with D maybe TRBD1 (5 bases). The V gene's germline CDR1 is SNHLY and CDR2 FYNNEI. The CDR3 length is 14 residues. Trimming stripped 7 bases from V and 4 bases from J, with 14 bases between. CDR3 sequence reads: CASTQGQVYNEQFF. The DNA for the CDR3 is TGTGCCAGCACTCAAGGACAAGTATACAATGAGCAGTTCTTC.

The CDR3 sequence: CASSLEGVTYEQYF. CDR3 DNA sequence: TGCGCCAGCAGCTTGGAAGGGGTAACTTACGAGCAGTACTTC. The chain joins TRBV5-1 to TRBJ2-5; TRBD1 might be the D (5 bases). The better agreement between TRBJ2-7 and the DNA end casts doubt on the J call. The CDR3 contains 14 residues. Germline CDR1 is SGHRS and CDR2 is YFSETQ.

This clone was seen only once. The chain uses TRBV7-9 and TRBJ2-1; 11 bases are shared with TRBD2. This CDR3 region has 16 residues. Germline values: CDR1 SEHNR, CDR2 FQNEAQ (reference sequence). V shed 8 bases and J 5 bases; nucleotides not matched to a gene: 11. CDR3 sequence: CASPKPGLAVHNEQFF. The CDR3 nucleotides read TGTGCCAGCCCCAAACCGGGACTAGCGGTTCACAATGAGCAGTTCTTC.

The rearrangement uses TRBV5-1 and TRBJ1-2, with 11 bases aligning to TRBD1. The CDR3 contains 14 residues. V trimming: 2 bases; J trimming: 4 bases; junction bases outside the gene matches: 1. In germline, CDR1 is SGHRS, CDR2 YFSETQ. CDR3 sequence reads: CASSFGTGGYGYTF. The CDR3 DNA reads as TGCGCCAGCAGCTTTGGGACAGGGGGCTATGGCTACACCTTC.

The chain couples TRBV4-1 to TRBJ2-6, with D possibly called TRBD1 or TRBD2 (5 bases each). V was shortened by 3 bases and J by 4 bases, with 7 bases between the two germline ends. This CDR3 is 14 amino acids long. Germline assignment: CDR1 MGHRA and CDR2 YSYEKL. DNA of the CDR3: TGCGCCAGCAGCCACGGGGCCGGGGCCAACGTCCTGACTTTC. Residues: CASSHGAGANVLTF.

The V call is TRBV28, the J call TRBJ2-5; 8 bases line up with TRBD1. Germline CDR1 MDHEN, CDR2 SYDVKM. The CDR3 loop spans 13 amino acids. V shed 5 bases, J shed 5 bases, and the junction held 4 bases outside the gene matches. The CDR3 nucleotides read TGTGCCAGCAGTCGGACAGGGACGGAGACCCAGTACTTC. Residues: CASSRTGTETQYF.

The chain links TRBV6-5 to TRBJ2-1, with 12 bases lining up with TRBD2. CDR1 MNHEY and CDR2 SVGAGI come from the germline V gene. The CDR3 contains 15 residues. The V segment lost 6 bases and the J segment 4 bases; nucleotides outside the gene matches: 4. The CDR3 reads CASRGGTSGYNEQFF. CDR3 sequence (DNA): TGTGCCAGCAGAGGCGGGACTAGCGGGTACAATGAGCAGTTCTTC.

In its sample, this clone was seen a few times. The CDR3 nucleotides read TGTGCCAGCAGTGTTTTAGGACAGGGGAGCACAGATACGCAGTATTTT. Its protein product is CASSVLGQGSTDTQYF. The V gene is TRBV28, the J gene TRBJ2-3; 9 bases line up with TRBD1. The CDR3 spans 16 residues. Unmatched junction bases numbered 6, after V lost 5 bases and J lost 0 bases. Germline values: CDR1 MDHEN, CDR2 SYDVKM.

This chain links TRBV7-2 with TRBJ1-1; D call uncertain. This CDR3 comprises 15 residues. Germline lookup yields CDR1 SGHTA and CDR2 FQGNSA. Trimming left V 3 bases short and J 1 base short, with 12 bases between. For the CDR3, the DNA is TGTGCCAGCAGCTTTCAGGCCCCAGGGAACACTGAAGCTTTCTTT. Protein: CASSFQAPGNTEAFF.

The chain uses TRBV29-1 and TRBJ1-1; a weak D match, TRBD1 (6 bases). Trimming stripped 1 base from V and 4 bases from J, with 10 bases between. Germline CDR1 is SQVTM and CDR2 is ANQGSEA. The CDR3 consists of 13 residues. CDR3 residues: CSVEVGGGTEAFF. The CDR3 bases are TGCAGCGTTGAAGTAGGAGGGGGCACTGAAGCTTTCTTT. Filled out from reference TRBV29-1 and TRBJ1-1, the complete variable domain reads SAVISQKPSRDICQRGTSLTIQCQVDSQVTMMFWYRQQPGQSLTLIATANQGSEATYESGFVIDKFPISRPNLTFSTLTVSNMSPEDSSIYLCSVEVGGGTEAFFGQGTRLTVV.

V is TRBV18 and J is TRBJ2-2; 12 nucleotides agree with TRBD2. From germline, CDR1 is KGHSH and CDR2 LQKENI. Germline trimming cut 3 bases from V and 2 bases from J; bases unmatched to any gene: 4. This CDR3 has 17 amino acids. CDR3 amino acids: CASSPGLAGSNTGELFF. CDR3 sequence (DNA): TGTGCCAGCTCACCTGGACTAGCGGGATCTAACACCGGGGAGCTGTTTTTT.

The V gene is TRBV19, the J gene TRBJ2-5, with TRBD1 as a possible D gene (6 bases). Matching the DNA end better, TRBJ2-7 makes the J call doubtful. CDR1 LNHDA and CDR2 SQIVND come from the germline V gene (reference sequence). The CDR3 sequence is 16 residues long. This CDR3 reads CASSITRQASGYEQYF. For the CDR3, the DNA is TGTGCCAGTAGTATCACCCGACAGGCATCGGGCTACGAGCAGTACTTC.

The rearrangement uses TRBV28 and TRBJ1-1; D remains ambiguous. Per germline, CDR1 MDHEN and CDR2 SYDVKM. V lost 6 bases and J 0 bases, leaving 11 bases between the germline ends. This CDR3 contains 14 residues. The CDR3 is CASRPPVVNTEAFF. In DNA, the CDR3 is TGTGCCAGCAGACCCCCGGTGGTGAACACTGAAGCTTTCTTT.

The chain has TRBV6-1 and TRBJ2-3; the D gene is possibly TRBD2 (7 bases). Germline-derived CDR1 and CDR2 are MNHNS and SASEGT. V lost 3 bases, J lost 3 bases, and 10 bases lay in between. This CDR3 is built from 14 residues. Here the CDR3 DNA reads TGTGCCAGCAGTGAGGGGGGGGCGACAGATACGCAGTATTTT. Its translation: CASSEGGATDTQYF.

J is TRBJ2-1 and V is TRBV7-9, with a possible D match to TRBD1 (5 bases). CDR1 and CDR2 (germline): SEHNR, FQNEAQ (reference sequence). CDR3 size: 13 residues. Trimming pared 5 bases from V and 10 bases from J, leaving 15 bases between. CDR3 sequence reads: CASSQVGAAEQFF. As DNA, the CDR3 is TGTGCCAGCAGCCAAGTTGGGGCAGCCGAGCAGTTCTTC.

The V call is TRBV19, the J call TRBJ2-3; D is ambiguous. CDR1 is LNHDA and CDR2 is SQIVND in the germline V gene (reference sequence). Trimming removed 8 bases from V and 5 bases from J, with 14 bases in between. The CDR3 sequence is 13 residues long. The CDR3 here is CASVGFPGDTQYF. In DNA form, the CDR3 reads TGTGCCAGTGTTGGTTTCCCCGGAGATACGCAGTATTTT.

This clone was detected a few times. This sequence joins TRBV29-1 and TRBJ2-1; D possibly uses TRBD1 or TRBD2 (5 bases each). V dropped 7 bases and J dropped 2 bases, with 21 bases sitting between them. The CDR3 runs to 16 residues. Germline lookup yields CDR1 SQVTM and CDR2 ANQGSEA. This CDR3 is CSAISLSRGTYNEQFF. In DNA, the CDR3 is TGCAGCGCCATTTCCCTTAGCCGGGGCACCTACAATGAGCAGTTCTTC.